These 8 T cell receptor beta chains were all obtained from the same sample, sequenced in a study of cytotoxic CD8 clonotypes in ibrutinib-treated CLL. The data were produced by immunoSEQ multiplex PCR, yet TCRdb's version contains in-frame clones alone and is incomplete. The sample yields over 100,000 clones, 70% to 90% seen once. This sample comprised PBMCs, obtained after 24 months of ibrutinib treatment. Source of these receptors: a human donor with chronic lymphocytic leukemia.

Only a few counts were recorded for this clone. The CDR3 loop is CSASGSYEQYF. CDR3 bases: TGCAGTGCTAGCGGGAGCTACGAGCAGTACTTC. The chain uses TRBV20-1 and TRBJ2-7; a weak D match, TRBD2 (6 bases). Trimming pared 3 bases from V and 3 bases from J, leaving 6 bases between. Germline-derived CDR1 and CDR2 are DFQATT and SNEGSKA (reference sequence). The CDR3 has 11 amino acids.

CDR3 coding DNA: TGTGCCAGCCACCGACGACAGGGGGGCACTGAAGCTTTCTTT. This encodes CASHRRQGGTEAFF. The chain is built from TRBV6-5 and TRBJ1-1; 9 bases agree with TRBD1. The V gene end was trimmed by 8 bases and the J gene end by 4 bases; junction bases not matched to a gene: 8. The CDR3 runs to 14 residues. The V gene's germline CDR1 is MNHEY and CDR2 SVGAGI.

The chain joins TRBV9 to TRBJ2-3; 7 bases line up with TRBD1. V was pared by 0 bases and J by 2 bases, with 12 bases of the junction left unmatched. The CDR3 sequence is 18 residues long. CDR1 is SGDLS, CDR2 YYNGEE, per germline. The CDR3 nucleotides are TGTGCCAGCAGCGTAGAAGAAGAGACAGGGACCCACACAGATACGCAGTATTTT. Its translation: CASSVEEETGTHTDTQYF. The variable domain in full, completed from reference TRBV9 and TRBJ2-3, reads DSGVTQTPKHLITATGQRVTLRCSPRSGDLSVYWYQQSLDQGLQFLIQYYNGEERAKGNILERFSAQQFPDLHSELNLSSLELGDSALYFCASSVEEETGTHTDTQYFGPGTRLTVL.

The chain is built from TRBV5-1 and TRBJ2-7, with 12 bases fitting TRBD2. V dropped 0 bases and J dropped 4; count of bases not matched to a gene: 5. CDR3 size: 16 residues. Germline V gene data show CDR1 as SGHRS and CDR2 as YFSETQ. CDR3 DNA: TGCGCCAGCAGCTTGGGTCCTAGCGGGAGGGGGTACGAGCAGTACTTC. This gives the protein CASSLGPSGRGYEQYF.

The DNA of the CDR3 is TGTGCCAGCAGGCCGCAAGGGGCGTCTGGAAACACCATATATTTT. This codes for CASRPQGASGNTIYF. The rearrangement joins TRBV27 to TRBJ1-3; maybe TRBD1 (5 bases). The CDR3 runs 15 residues. Germline loops: CDR1 MNHEY, CDR2 SMNVEV (reference sequence). Trimming shortened V by 6 bases and J by 1 base, and 13 bases separated the two germline ends.

The chain recombines TRBV7-2 with TRBJ2-7; TRBD1 matches at 8 bases. Trimming at V came to 5 bases and at J to 5 bases, leaving 8 bases not matched to a gene. The CDR3 totals 14 residues. Germline V gene data show CDR1 as SGHTA and CDR2 as FQGNSA. CDR3 sequence reads: CASSRRTGSDEQYF. CDR3 nucleotide sequence: TGTGCCAGCAGCCGACGGACAGGGAGCGACGAGCAGTACTTC.

This clone was seen only once. The CDR3 is CASSLGLLNTEAFF. DNA for the CDR3: TGTGCCAGCAGCTTGGGACTGTTGAACACTGAAGCTTTCTTT. This sequence joins TRBV7-2 and TRBJ1-1, with D possibly TRBD1 on 5 matching bases. V lost 3 bases and J 0 bases, leaving 8 bases between the germline ends. This CDR3 has 14 amino acids. Germline V gene data show CDR1 as SGHTA and CDR2 as FQGNSA.

V is TRBV4-1 and J is TRBJ1-1; the match to TRBD1 covers 9 bases. V was clipped by 4 bases and J by 3 bases; unmatched bases: 12. From germline, CDR1 is MGHRA and CDR2 YSYEKL. The CDR3 is made up of 17 amino acids. The CDR3 reads CASSLRQGGIRDTEAFF. In nucleotides, the CDR3 is TGCGCCAGCAGCCTTCGACAGGGGGGGATTCGTGACACTGAAGCTTTCTTT.